This is a list of T cell receptor beta chains from one sample in a study of CD8 T cells in Susac syndrome. Via MiXCR, TCRdb re-called the immunoSEQ multiplex PCR reads, giving one row per CDR3 protein. The repertoire has about 50,000 distinct CDR3 sequences, around 93% of them found once; the top ten carry 0.45% to 0.65%. Specimen: CD8+ T cells from PBMCs. The source of these receptors is a human donor with multiple sclerosis. Each CDR3 is given with its conserved first and last residue. D genes are given only for firm matches. The size entry is marked missing in some rows and otherwise reads once, few, many or a size class.

D	V	J	size	DNA	CDR3
NA	TRBV13	TRBJ1-2	NA	TGTGCCAGCAGCTTAAGGGCCGTTGATGGCTACACCTTC	CASSLRAVDGYTF
NA	TRBV3-1	TRBJ1-6	NA	TGTGCCAGCAGCCCGAGCTCCTATAATTCACCCCTCCACTTT	CASSPSSYNSPLHF
NA	TRBV7-9	TRBJ2-5	NA	TGTGCCAGCGAGAAAGAGACCCAGTACTTC	CASEKETQYF
NA	TRBV29-1	TRBJ2-7	NA	TGCAGCGTTGGACGTGGTCTCCCCTACGAGCAGTACTTC	CSVGRGLPYEQYF
NA	TRBV7-9	TRBJ1-1	NA	TGTGCCAGTGCAACGGGGACTGAAGCTTTCTTT	CASATGTEAFF
NA	TRBV6-5	TRBJ2-1	few	TGTGCCAGCAGTTATTTGACGGCCCCCTACAATGAGCAGTTCTTC	CASSYLTAPYNEQFF
NA	TRBV2	TRBJ1-4	NA	TGTGCCAGCAGTGAAGCGCAGGAAGGGAAGGGAGAAAAACTGTTTTTT	CASSEAQEGKGEKLFF
NA	TRBV6-5	TRBJ1-2	NA	TGTGCCAGTTCTACAGGGATATCCTATGGCTACACCTTC	CASSTGISYGYTF
NA	TRBV5-5	TRBJ1-2	NA	TGTGCCAGCACGCAGGGGCTGGCTATCTTC	CASTQGLAIF
NA	TRBV9	TRBJ2-3	NA	TGTGCCAGCAGCGTAGTTAGCACAGATACGCAGTATTTT	CASSVVSTDTQYF
NA	TRBV2	TRBJ1-1	NA	TGTGCCAGCAGGCCACAGGGAAAGACTGAAGCTTTCTTT	CASRPQGKTEAFF
NA	TRBV19	TRBJ2-5	NA	TGTGCCAGTAGTTTTTACCGGGACCAACAAGAGACCCAGTACTTC	CASSFYRDQQETQYF
NA	TRBV3-1	TRBJ2-1	NA	TGTGCCAGCAGCCAAGATTCAACAGGGTACAATGAGCAGTTCTTC	CASSQDSTGYNEQFF
NA	TRBV12-3/TRBV12-4	TRBJ2-7	NA	TGTGCCAGCAGTTCGGGACAACGCTACGAGCAGTACTTC	CASSSGQRYEQYF
TRBD1	TRBV7-9	TRBJ2-2	NA	TGTGCCAGCAGCGCCCCGGGACAGGGGAACACCGGGGAGCTGTTTTTT	CASSAPGQGNTGELFF
NA	TRBV4-3	TRBJ2-7	NA	TGCGCCAGCAGCCCCGGGACCGCGGACCAGCAGTACTTC	CASSPGTADQQYF
TRBD1	TRBV5-6	TRBJ2-2	NA	TGTGCCAGCAGCATCCGGAAGGGACAGTACACCGGGGAGCTGTTTTTT	CASSIRKGQYTGELFF
TRBD2	TRBV5-1	TRBJ2-5	NA	TGCGCCAGCAGCCTCACTAGCGGGGGGTACCAAGAGACCCAGTACTTC	CASSLTSGGYQETQYF
NA	TRBV16	TRBJ1-1	NA	TGTGCCAGCTCACTACAGGGTAGGAACACTGAAGCTTTCTTT	CASSLQGRNTEAFF
NA	TRBV9	TRBJ1-1	NA	TGTGCCAGCAGCGCCAGGGTGGGCACTGAAGCTTTCTTT	CASSARVGTEAFF
TRBD1	TRBV6-2/TRBV6-3	TRBJ2-5	NA	TGTGCCAGCAGTGGACAGGATTCGGGGGAGACCCAGTACTTC	CASSGQDSGETQYF
TRBD1	TRBV27	TRBJ2-7	NA	TGTGCCAGCAGTAACCGACAGGGGGTGGGCGAGCAGTACTTC	CASSNRQGVGEQYF
TRBD2	TRBV12-3/TRBV12-4	TRBJ2-7	NA	TGTGCCAGCAGGACTAGCGGGTCCTACGAGCAGTACTTC	CASRTSGSYEQYF
TRBD1	TRBV19	TRBJ2-2	NA	TGTGCCAGTAAAGGGACAGGAGACACCGGGGAGCTGTTTTTT	CASKGTGDTGELFF
NA	TRBV2	TRBJ1-4	NA	TGTGCCAGCAGTGATACGGCCAGCCGAACAACTAATGAAAAACTGTTTTTT	CASSDTASRTTNEKLFF
NA	TRBV28	TRBJ1-5	NA	TGTGCCAGTCGTCGGGACCCAGGGAGCAATCAGCCCCAGCATTTT	CASRRDPGSNQPQHF
NA	TRBV6-2/TRBV6-3	TRBJ2-7	once	TGTGCCAGCGGGGCCGTGCAGTACTTC	CASGAVQYF
NA	TRBV15	TRBJ1-1	NA	TGTGCCACCAGCATCACAGGTGTGGACACTGAAGCTTTCTTT	CATSITGVDTEAFF
NA	TRBV27	TRBJ2-7	NA	TGTGCCAGCAAAATAATAGGGAGTGACTACGAGCAGTACTTC	CASKIIGSDYEQYF
TRBD1	TRBV6-4	TRBJ2-2	NA	TGTGCCACTCGACAGGGGGATGTCGGGGAGCTGTTTTTT	CATRQGDVGELFF
NA	TRBV9	TRBJ2-5	NA	TGTGCCAGCAACCCAGACGGCCTTCAAGAGACCCAGTACTTC	CASNPDGLQETQYF
NA	TRBV10-1	TRBJ1-2	NA	TGCGCCAGCAGTGACGGGGGTGGCGGCTACACCTTC	CASSDGGGGYTF
NA	TRBV20-1	TRBJ2-2	NA	TGCAGTGCCCGGACGGAGAACACCGGGGAGCTGTTTTTT	CSARTENTGELFF
NA	TRBV10-3	TRBJ1-6	NA	TGTGCCATCAGTGAAAACAGGGAGAATTCACCCCTCCACTTT	CAISENRENSPLHF
TRBD1	TRBV4-2	TRBJ2-1	once	TGTGCCAGCAGCCAACTATCGGGACAGGGGCCGGAATGTGGGCAGTTCTTC	CASSQLSGQGPECGQFF
TRBD1	TRBV15	TRBJ1-1	NA	TGTGCCACCAGCAGGGATAGACAGGGCGCTGAAGCTTTCTTT	CATSRDRQGAEAFF
NA	TRBV7-9	TRBJ2-5	NA	TGTGCCAGCAGCTCTCAGGGGCGAGAGACCCAGTACTTC	CASSSQGRETQYF
NA	TRBV5-1	TRBJ2-7	NA	TGCGCCAGCAGCTTGGTGGGGACGGGATACGAGCAGTACTTC	CASSLVGTGYEQYF
NA	TRBV4-2	TRBJ2-6	NA	TGTGCCAGCAGCCAAGATAGACAGAACTGGGCCAACGTCCTGACTTTC	CASSQDRQNWANVLTF
NA	TRBV2	TRBJ2-2	once	TGTGCCTACTCAGGGGCCAGGGAGGTTGTGGAGCTGTTTTTT	CAYSGAREVVELFF
NA	TRBV3-1	TRBJ1-1	NA	TGTGCCTCTATCTGGGGCACTGAAGCTTTCTTT	CASIWGTEAFF
NA	TRBV20-1	TRBJ1-2	NA	TGCAGTGCTAGAGATTTAAAGCGGGCCTCTAACTATGGCTACACCTTC	CSARDLKRASNYGYTF
NA	TRBV9	TRBJ1-5	NA	TGTGCCAGCAGCGGGGACGGCTCATGGCAGCCCCAGCATTTT	CASSGDGSWQPQHF
NA	TRBV11-1	TRBJ1-6	NA	TGTGCCAGCAGCTTAGCCCCCCAGCGGGCAGCAAGCTCCTATAATTCACCCCTCCACTTT	CASSLAPQRAASSYNSPLHF
NA	TRBV7-9	TRBJ1-2	NA	TGTGCCAGCAGCTTAATCCCTAACTATGGCTACACCTTC	CASSLIPNYGYTF
TRBD1	TRBV20-1	TRBJ1-1	NA	TGCAGTGCGCCGACAGGGGACGTCAAGGCTTTCTTT	CSAPTGDVKAFF
NA	TRBV15	TRBJ1-5	NA	TGTGCCACCAGCCCCTACGGCAATCAGCCCCAGCATTTT	CATSPYGNQPQHF
NA	TRBV5-1	TRBJ1-1	NA	TGCGCCAGCAGCTACCGGGGCGCAAAGACTGAAGCTTTCTTT	CASSYRGAKTEAFF
TRBD2	TRBV12-3/TRBV12-4	TRBJ2-3	NA	TGTGCCAGCAGTTTGAGCGGGGCCTTACTTCCTACGCAGTATTTT	CASSLSGALLPTQYF
TRBD2	TRBV7-8	TRBJ2-3	NA	TGTGCCAGCAGCCCGCGGACTAGCGGGGGCTCAGATACGCAGTATTTT	CASSPRTSGGSDTQYF